Below, one T cell receptor (beta chain) is given with its context. The junction departs from germline at one end; a sequencing error may be responsible. This sample stems from a study of blood T cell repertoires in COVID-19. Study as a whole: COVID-19 samples collected from the United States, Italy and Spain covered acute and convalescent phases.

Under the authors' procedure: Reference gene primers were amplified, and this amplification served to estimate nucleated cell counts. Sequencing used immunoSEQ multiplex PCR; TCRdb keeps in-frame clones, though not all of them. V and J calls and clone size are copied from that table; D and trimming were computed from the DNA. The sample consists of 55,000 to 75,000 clones, 70% to 90% of them appearing once. CDR3 length: 12 residues. Germline CDR1 MGHDK, CDR2 SYGVNS. This TCR derives from a human donor with active COVID-19. The donor label of this sample is uncertain. This chain uses TRBV25-1 with TRBJ1-5; D is unresolved. Sample: peripheral blood. For the CDR3, the DNA is TGTGCCAGCAGTGATGGTACGTATCCGAGCGATTTT. Translation gives CASSDGTYPSDF.